The 23 T cell receptor beta chains presented below share a single source sample, sequenced in a study of regulatory T cells in long-lasting Graves disease. Sequencing libraries for TCR beta were prepared with iRepertoire HTBI primers and Arm-PCR of CDR3 regions. A single record per CDR3 protein comes from TCRdb applying MiXCR to the multiplex PCR reads. This sample has fewer than 450,000 distinct CDR3 sequences, with 14% to 15% found just once. Time point meaning: newly diagnosed GD, antithyroid drugs for less than 3 months. There was RNA extracted from PBMCs, and the TCR library was made from it. The data also belong to a second study, concerning T cells in Graves' hyperthyroidism and ophthalmopathy.

The sample was peripheral blood mononuclear cells (PBMCs), taken at new diagnosis, from a patient treated with antithyroid drugs. These receptors originate from a woman in her thirties or forties with Graves disease.

This clonotype was seen many times. The chain combines TRBV27 with TRBJ1-5; D unresolved. Trimming removed 4 bases from V and 6 bases from J, with 16 bases in between. Germline values: CDR1 MNHEY, CDR2 SMNVEV (reference sequence). The CDR3 has 15 residues. In nucleotides, the CDR3 is TGTGCCAGCAGTTCGAGGGCTCTTCTGGGTCAGCCCCAGCATTTT. It translates to CASSSRALLGQPQHF.

The J gene is TRBJ2-7, the V gene TRBV6-5; D ambiguous. The germline CDR1 and CDR2 sequences are MNHEY and SVGAGI. This CDR3 has 13 residues. The V end was cut by 2 bases, the J end by 2 bases, with 7 bases between. CDR3 region: CASSYDITYEQYF. The CDR3 DNA reads as TGTGCCAGCAGTTACGACATCACCTACGAGCAGTACTTC.

This clonotype appeared many times. This chain links TRBV6-5 with TRBJ2-2, with TRBD2 identical over 9 bases. Germline V CDR1 and CDR2: MNHEY, SVGAGI. The CDR3 consists of 17 residues. J gave up 6 bases and V 1 base, and 9 bases lay outside the gene matches. CDR3 amino acids: CASSYLSSGRRSGELFF. The CDR3 DNA reads TGTGCCAGCAGTTACTTGAGTAGCGGGAGACGATCCGGGGAGCTGTTTTTT.

The chain joins TRBV27 to TRBJ1-1; D is perhaps TRBD1 (5 bases). Per germline, CDR1 MNHEY and CDR2 SMNVEV (reference sequence). CDR3 length: 17 residues. The V end lost 4 bases, the J end lost 0 bases, and 18 bases lay between the germline ends. The CDR3 reads CASSSLTGTSLNTEAFF. The CDR3 region has the DNA TGTGCCAGCAGTTCCCTTACCGGGACCTCCCTGAACACTGAAGCTTTCTTT.

This clonotype occurred many times. The genes are TRBV6-5 and TRBJ2-5; 13 bases agree with TRBD2. The germline CDR1 and CDR2 sequences are MNHEY and SVGAGI. The CDR3 loop spans 17 amino acids. With 2 bases clipped from V and 5 bases from J, the junction kept 8 bases outside the gene matches. The CDR3 is CASSYPGLAGSAETQYF. The DNA for the CDR3 is TGTGCCAGCAGTTACCCGGGACTAGCGGGATCCGCGGAGACCCAGTACTTC.

This clonotype was seen repeatedly, ten times or more. The chain links TRBV12-3 or TRBV12-4 to TRBJ2-7; D is ambiguous. The CDR3 is 12 amino acids. The germline V and J ends were trimmed by 8 bases and 3 bases, with 11 bases remaining between them. Here the CDR3 DNA reads TGTGCCAGCCTCCTACCCAACTACGAGCAGTACTTC. It codes for CASLLPNYEQYF.

This clonotype has ten or more counts. The rearrangement uses TRBV11-3 and TRBJ1-2; D perhaps matches TRBD1 (6 bases). The germline CDR1 and CDR2 sequences are SGHNT and YENEEA. V was shortened by 0 bases and J by 6 bases, with 14 bases between the two germline ends. The CDR3 has 15 amino acids. CDR3 bases: TGTGCCAGCAGCTTAGAAGGGGCAGGGGTGGATGGCTACACCTTC. Translated, it gives CASSLEGAGVDGYTF. The full variable domain, completed using reference TRBV11-3 and TRBJ1-2, is EAGVVQSPRYKIIEKKQPVAFWCNPISGHNTLYWYLQNLGQGPELLIRYENEEAVDDSQLPKDRFSAERLKGVDSTLKIQPAELGDSAVYLCASSLEGAGVDGYTFGSGTRLTVV.

This clonotype has only a few counts. The chain carries TRBV7-8 and TRBJ2-2, with D possibly being TRBD1 (5 bases). The ends were cut back, 5 bases at V and 0 bases at J, with 10 bases in the middle. This CDR3 contains 15 residues. Per the germline V gene, CDR1 is SGHVS and CDR2 is FQNEAQ. The CDR3 reads CASSVDMANTGELFF. The CDR3 DNA is TGTGCCAGCAGCGTGGACATGGCGAACACCGGGGAGCTGTTTTTT.

This clonotype was recorded at least ten times. V gene TRBV27 combines with J gene TRBJ1-4, with D tentatively TRBD1 (6 bases). Germline CDR1 reads MNHEY; CDR2 reads SMNVEV (reference sequence). The V end was cut by 6 bases, the J end by 7 bases, with 15 bases between. The CDR3 loop spans 14 amino acids. The CDR3 nucleotides are TGTGCCAGCAGACGACAGGATTGGACTGAAAAACTGTTTTTT. Amino acids: CASRRQDWTEKLFF.

This clonotype was recorded at least ten times. The V gene is TRBV10-3, the J gene TRBJ1-2; 7 bases are shared with TRBD1. V was clipped by 7 bases and J by 4 bases; unmatched bases: 3. The CDR3 is made up of 12 amino acids. Germline V gene data show CDR1 as ENHRY and CDR2 as SYGVKD. CDR3 in DNA: TGTGCCATCAATCCAGGGGGCTATGGCTACACCTTC. This codes for CAINPGGYGYTF.

V gene TRBV10-3 combines with J gene TRBJ2-1; 11 bases are shared with TRBD1. Unmatched junction bases numbered 2, after V lost 6 bases and J lost 4 bases. The CDR3 contains 14 residues. CDR1 and CDR2 (germline): ENHRY, SYGVKD. CDR3 nucleotide sequence: TGTGCCATCAGCGGGACAGGGGGTTACAATGAGCAGTTCTTC. Translating it yields CAISGTGGYNEQFF.

This clonotype was counted ten times or more. V is TRBV7-8 and J is TRBJ2-1, with 8 nucleotides matching TRBD1. There are 14 residues in the CDR3. CDR1 is SGHVS and CDR2 is FQNEAQ in the germline V gene. Losses at the gene ends were 2 bases for V and 6 bases for J; bases not matched to a gene: 3. CDR3 bases: TGTGCCAGCAGCTTATCAGGGGGCCGCAATGAGCAGTTCTTC. Amino acids: CASSLSGGRNEQFF.

This clonotype was seen at least ten times. J is TRBJ1-2 and V is TRBV7-2; D possibly corresponds to TRBD1 (6 bases). CDR3 length: 13 residues. V was trimmed by 1 base and J by 5 bases, leaving 8 bases between them. Germline V gene data show CDR1 as SGHTA and CDR2 as FQGNSA. The CDR3 bases are TGTGCCAGCAGCTTAGTGGGGGCGTATGGCTACACCTTC. Amino acids: CASSLVGAYGYTF.

This clonotype has ten or more counts. The chain has TRBV28 and TRBJ1-5, with TRBD1 matching 9 bases. The CDR3 consists of 16 residues. Germline assignment: CDR1 MDHEN and CDR2 SYDVKM. The V segment lost 5 bases and the J segment 1 base; nucleotides outside the gene matches: 6. CDR3: CASSPIQGASNQPQHF. The CDR3 nucleotides are TGTGCCAGCAGTCCCATACAGGGGGCAAGCAATCAGCCCCAGCATTTT.

This chain links TRBV4-3 with TRBJ2-7; no reliable D call. Germline V gene sequence: CDR1 LGHNA, CDR2 YSLEER. V lost 0 bases to trimming and J lost 5 bases, with 11 bases between them. This CDR3 region has 14 residues. The CDR3 spells CASSQDRIRDEQYF. CDR3 bases: TGCGCCAGCAGCCAAGATAGAATCCGGGACGAGCAGTACTTC.

This clonotype was counted only a few times. The V call is TRBV20-1, the J call TRBJ1-4, with a tentative D call TRBD1 (5 bases). Germline V gives CDR1 DFQATT, CDR2 SNEGSKA (reference sequence). Trimming removed 1 base from V and 8 bases from J, with 20 bases in between. This CDR3 spans 16 amino acids. This CDR3 reads CSARALMGQGAEKLFF. The CDR3 DNA follows: TGCAGTGCTAGAGCCTTGATGGGTCAGGGAGCCGAAAAACTGTTTTTT.

The gene calls are TRBV29-1 and TRBJ2-2, with D possibly TRBD1 on 6 matching bases. The CDR3 totals 15 residues. V was cut by 3 bases and J by 5 bases, with 16 bases left in between. Germline loops: CDR1 SQVTM, CDR2 ANQGSEA. CDR3 in amino acids: CSVEDVRGITGELFF. The CDR3 DNA is TGCAGCGTTGAGGATGTCAGGGGTATTACCGGGGAGCTGTTTTTT.

This clonotype was seen at least ten times. This chain joins TRBV5-5 and TRBJ2-3; 9 nucleotides align to TRBD2. The CDR3 is 16 amino acids. The V gene end was trimmed by 3 bases and the J gene end by 4 bases; junction bases not matched to a gene: 9. The germline gives CDR1 SGHKS, CDR2 YYEKEE (reference sequence). The DNA for the CDR3 is TGTGCCAGCAGCTCGGGGACTAGCCGGGGGGCAGATACGCAGTATTTT. Translation: CASSSGTSRGADTQYF.

The CDR3 DNA reads as TGTGCCAGTACCCGGAGGGCAGGAGAGACCCAGTACTTC. Its translation is CASTRRAGETQYF. The chain couples TRBV19 to TRBJ2-5; D possibly corresponds to TRBD2 (6 bases). Germline values: CDR1 LNHDA, CDR2 SQIVND (reference sequence). V lost 7 bases and J 4 bases, leaving 13 bases between the germline ends. This CDR3 contains 13 residues.

There are many counts of this clonotype. The chain combines TRBV19 with TRBJ2-5, with D possibly called TRBD1 or TRBD2 (6 bases each). V lost 5 bases to trimming and J lost 5 bases, with 15 bases between them. Germline V CDR1 and CDR2: LNHDA, SQIVND (reference sequence). CDR3 length equals 14 residues. The CDR3 sequence: CASSGDGGGETQYF. CDR3 DNA: TGTGCCAGTAGTGGGGACGGGGGCGGGGAGACCCAGTACTTC.

The sample holds many counts of this clonotype. The CDR3 DNA sequence: TGTGCCAGCAGCTTAGCGACAGCTACGAAGGAGCAGTACTTC. Protein sequence: CASSLATATKEQYF. V is TRBV7-9 and J is TRBJ2-7; the D gene is possibly TRBD1 (5 bases). The V end lost 0 bases, the J end lost 7 bases, and 13 bases lay between the germline ends. The CDR3 runs to 14 residues. The germline CDR1 and CDR2 sequences are SEHNR and FQNEAQ (reference sequence). The entire variable domain, with the rest obtained from reference TRBV7-9 and TRBJ2-7, is as follows: DTGVSQNPRHKITKRGQNVTFRCDPISEHNRLYWYRQTLGQGPEFLTYFQNEAQLEKSRLLSDRFSAERPKGSFSTLEIQRTEQGDSAMYLCASSLATATKEQYFGPGTRLTVT.

The table lists this clonotype with many counts. V gene TRBV7-2 combines with J gene TRBJ2-3, with 9 nucleotides matching TRBD2. This CDR3 is built from 17 residues. Looked up from germline, CDR1 is SGHTA and CDR2 is FQGNSA. V shed 0 bases and J 4 bases; nucleotides not matched to a gene: 8. The CDR3 region has the DNA TGTGCCAGCAGCTTAGCGAGAATGCGGGAGGGCCCAGATACGCAGTATTTT. This sequence encodes CASSLARMREGPDTQYF.

This clonotype was seen many times. The chain combines TRBV6-1 with TRBJ2-7; 9 positions agree with TRBD2. The V gene's germline CDR1 is MNHNS and CDR2 SASEGT. The CDR3 consists of 15 residues. J was trimmed by 3 bases and V by 1 base; bases with no gene match: 4. Written as DNA, the CDR3 is TGTGCCAGCAGTGAAGTAGCGGGAGTCGACTACGAGCAGTACTTC. This translates into CASSEVAGVDYEQYF.